Listed below are T cell receptor beta chains from one sample, sequenced in a study of regulatory T cells in long-lasting Graves disease. TCRdb reprocessed the multiplex PCR reads with MiXCR, giving one entry per CDR3 protein. Of roughly 380,000 distinct CDR3 sequences listed, roughly a sixth are singletons. Sequenced here: peripheral blood mononuclear cells (PBMCs), sampled at new diagnosis, from a patient treated with antithyroid drugs. The receptors originated from a female donor with Graves disease. Each CDR3 is given with its conserved first and last residue. A D gene is named only where the DNA matches it firmly. Not every row has a clone size; where given, it reads once, few, many or a size class.

>NA|TRBV5-1|TRBJ2-1|NA
CASSLGLGPYNEQFF
TGCGCCAGCAGCTTGGGACTAGGACCCTACAATGAGCAGTTCTTC
>NA|TRBV7-9|TRBJ2-2|many
CASSLETALNTGELFF
TGTGCCAGCAGCTTAGAAACAGCCCTGAACACCGGGGAGCTGTTTTTT
>NA|TRBV6-9|TRBJ2-3|NA
CASSSPGQSLSDTQYF
TGTGCCAGCAGTTCCCCGGGTCAGTCTCTCTCAGATACGCAGTATTTT
>TRBD2|TRBV11-2|TRBJ2-6|NA
CASSRRGVPFSGANVLTF
TGTGCCAGCAGCCGACGGGGGGTCCCCTTCTCTGGGGCCAACGTCCTGACTTTC
>NA|TRBV2|TRBJ1-1|many
CASSDGGMNTEVFF
TGTGCCAGCAGTGACGGGGGTATGAACACTGAAGTTTTCTTT
>TRBD1|TRBV29-1|TRBJ2-7|NA
CSVEDPQGAYEQYF
TGCAGCGTTGAGGACCCCCAGGGGGCATACGAGCAGTACTTC
>NA|TRBV12-3/TRBV12-4|TRBJ1-1|few
CASSLKLETTEAFF
TGTGCCAGCAGTTTAAAGTTGGAGACAACTGAAGCTTTCTTT
>NA|TRBV6-1|TRBJ2-7|few
CASTPQAVPSYEQYF
TGTGCCAGCACCCCTCAGGCGGTACCGTCCTACGAGCAGTACTTC
>NA|TRBV12-3/TRBV12-4|TRBJ2-3|many
CASSTSPGGDTQYF
TGTGCCAGCAGTACTAGCCCCGGGGGAGATACGCAGTATTTT
>NA|TRBV7-9|TRBJ2-2|many
CASSSHKNTGELFF
TGTGCCAGCAGCTCCCACAAGAACACCGGGGAGCTGTTTTTT
>NA|TRBV19|TRBJ1-1|many
CASTVGLMNTEAFF
TGTGCCAGTACGGTAGGGTTGATGAACACTGAAGCTTTCTTT
>TRBD2|TRBV5-1|TRBJ2-1|many
CASSLAGAREQFF
TGTGCCAGCAGCTTAGCGGGAGCAAGAGAGCAGTTCTTC
>NA|TRBV19|TRBJ2-7|many
CASSIRSNIVSEQYF
TGTGCCAGTAGTATAAGGTCAAACATCGTCTCCGAGCAGTACTTC
>NA|TRBV20-1|TRBJ1-5|many
CSARARDNQPQHF
TGCAGTGCTAGAGCCAGGGACAATCAGCCCCAGCATTTT
>NA|TRBV7-2|TRBJ2-1|many
CASSFTGLEQFF
TGTGCCAGCAGCTTTACAGGGTTGGAGCAGTTCTTC
>NA|TRBV9|TRBJ2-7|NA
CASSPDGGYEQYF
TGTGCCAGCAGCCCCGACGGAGGGTACGAGCAGTACTTC
>NA|TRBV14|TRBJ1-4|NA
CASSQVSPTNEKLFF
TGTGCCAGCAGCCAAGTATCACCAACTAATGAAAAACTGTTTTTT
>NA|TRBV6-1|TRBJ1-1|many
CASTLEGYTEAFF
TGTGCCAGCACACTTGAGGGATACACTGAAGCTTTCTTT
>TRBD1|TRBV20-1|TRBJ1-1|many
CSASGTGFSAFF
TGCAGTGCTTCCGGGACAGGGTTCTCAGCTTTCTTT
>NA|TRBV2|TRBJ1-1|many
CASSEGIEAFF
TGTGCCAGCAGTGAAGGTATTGAAGCTTTCTTT
>TRBD1|TRBV6-1|TRBJ1-4|few
CASAGQALGSTNEKLFF
TGTGCCAGCGCAGGACAGGCTCTCGGGTCTACTAATGAAAAACTGTTTTTT
>NA|TRBV27|TRBJ2-1|NA
CASSLPGLSSSYNEQFF
TGTGCCAGCAGTTTACCGGGACTTTCGAGCTCCTACAATGAGCAGTTCTTC
>NA|TRBV3-1|TRBJ2-3|few
CASSQDPPNDVGDDTQYF
TGTGCCAGCAGCCAAGACCCCCCAAATGATGTCGGGGACGATACGCAGTATTTT
>NA|TRBV28|TRBJ2-7|few
CATPGTGLYEQYF
TGTGCCACCCCGGGAACGGGCCTCTACGAGCAGTACTTC
>TRBD1|TRBV29-1|TRBJ2-1|few
CSVDRRRGHLNEQFF
TGCAGCGTTGATAGGCGCAGGGGGCATTTGAATGAGCAGTTCTTC
>NA|TRBV28|TRBJ1-2|few
CASSFRFGDGYTF
TGTGCCAGCAGTTTCCGGTTTGGGGATGGCTACACCTTC
>NA|TRBV7-2|TRBJ1-5|few
CASSLGRRSNQPQHF
TGTGCCAGCAGCCTCGGGCGGCGGAGCAATCAGCCCCAGCATTTT
>NA|TRBV9|TRBJ1-1|many
CASSVGQRSEAFF
TGTGCCAGCAGCGTAGGACAGAGGTCTGAAGCTTTCTTT
>NA|TRBV10-3|TRBJ1-5|NA
CAISESADYSNQPQHF
TGTGCCATCAGTGAGTCCGCTGATTATAGCAATCAGCCCCAGCATTTT
>NA|TRBV28|TRBJ1-2|few
CASSRSSGNGYTF
TGTGCCAGCAGCCGCAGTTCGGGAAATGGCTACACCTTC
>NA|TRBV4-3|TRBJ1-2|many
CASSQYRTGLYGYTF
TGCGCCAGCAGCCAATACCGGACGGGACTCTATGGCTACACCTTC
>NA|TRBV29-1|TRBJ1-4|many
CSVSQGSNEKLFF
TGCAGCGTTTCCCAGGGGTCTAATGAAAAACTGTTTTTT
>NA|TRBV9|TRBJ1-2|few
CASSVVGDGYGYTF
TGTGCCAGCAGCGTAGTGGGGGATGGCTATGGCTACACCTTC
>NA|TRBV27|TRBJ2-7|many
CASSSLGEVRGEQYF
TGTGCCAGCAGTTCTCTTGGGGAGGTGAGGGGCGAGCAGTACTTC
>NA|TRBV4-1|TRBJ2-5|NA
CASSLLPRVETQYF
TGCGCCAGCAGCCTCCTCCCCAGGGTGGAGACCCAGTACTTC
>TRBD2|TRBV5-1|TRBJ2-1|many
CASSRQVASGDNEQFF
TGCGCCAGCAGCCGACAGGTGGCTAGCGGGGACAATGAGCAGTTCTTC
>TRBD1|TRBV7-2|TRBJ2-2|many
CASSYQTGVTGELFF
TGTGCCAGCAGCTATCAAACAGGGGTCACCGGGGAGCTGTTTTTT
>TRBD1|TRBV12-3/TRBV12-4|TRBJ1-4|many
CASSWGELDRDEKLFF
TGTGCCAGCAGTTGGGGGGAATTGGACAGGGATGAAAAACTGTTTTTT
>NA|TRBV27|TRBJ1-1|NA
CASVGPSEAFF
TGTGCCAGCGTCGGGCCGTCTGAAGCTTTCTTT
>NA|TRBV12-3/TRBV12-4|TRBJ1-2|many
CASSLIGHGYTF
TGTGCCAGCAGTTTAATTGGTCACGGCTACACCTTC
>TRBD2|TRBV28|TRBJ2-3|many
CASTMWAGGTTDTQYF
TGTGCCAGCACCATGTGGGCGGGAGGTACCACAGATACGCAGTATTTT
>TRBD1|TRBV3-1|TRBJ1-5|NA
CASSQDVTGGQPQHF
TGTGCCAGCAGCCAAGACGTGACAGGGGGACAGCCCCAGCATTTT
>NA|TRBV7-9|TRBJ2-1|NA
CASSLGQVGEQFF
TGTGCCAGCAGCTTAGGTCAGGTCGGTGAGCAGTTCTTC
>TRBD2|TRBV12-5|TRBJ2-7|NA
CASGLGLAYEQYF
TGTGCTAGTGGTTTGGGACTAGCTTACGAGCAGTACTTC
>TRBD1|TRBV24-1|TRBJ2-7|many
CATSDSGTGSHEQYF
TGTGCCACCAGTGATTCCGGGACAGGGTCGCACGAGCAGTACTTC
>NA|TRBV29-1|TRBJ1-2|many
CSVGGGGSYGYTF
TGCAGCGTCGGTGGGGGGGGGAGCTATGGCTACACCTTC
>TRBD2|TRBV7-8|TRBJ2-5|many
CASTPWASGRPRVETQYF
TGTGCCAGCACCCCGTGGGCTAGCGGGAGGCCGCGGGTGGAGACCCAGTACTTC
>NA|TRBV11-2|TRBJ2-1|few
CAGSLGRLEDNEQFF
TGTGCCGGCAGCTTAGGTCGCCTGGAGGACAATGAGCAGTTCTTC
>NA|TRBV4-2|TRBJ2-1|many
CASSHQGPYNEQFF
TGTGCCAGCAGCCACCAGGGACCTTACAATGAGCAGTTCTTC
>TRBD2|TRBV29-1|TRBJ2-7|many
CSVERKLAGGGEQYF
TGCAGCGTTGAAAGGAAACTAGCGGGAGGAGGAGAGCAGTACTTC
>TRBD1|TRBV6-2/TRBV6-3|TRBJ1-2|many
CASSYYPDRALIYGYTF
TGTGCCAGCAGTTATTATCCGGACAGGGCGTTGATCTATGGCTACACCTTC
>NA|TRBV7-9|TRBJ2-1|NA
CASSLIKQNGDEQFF
TGTGCCAGCAGCTTGATAAAACAGAACGGAGATGAGCAGTTCTTC
>NA|TRBV20-1|TRBJ1-1|many
CSAPTGAKNTEAFF
TGCAGTGCCCCGACAGGAGCCAAGAACACTGAAGCTTTCTTT
>NA|TRBV29-1|TRBJ1-1|many
CSGLIGEANTEAFF
TGCAGCGGCCTTATCGGCGAGGCGAACACTGAAGCTTTCTTT